This T cell receptor beta chain was identified during a study of CD8+ T cells in alopecia areata. This CDR3 is built from 13 residues. Germline lookup yields CDR1 SGHTA and CDR2 FQGNSA. After isolation, RNA underwent reverse transcription to generate cDNA as the sequencing template. Assay: immunoSEQ multiplex PCR; the TCRdb copy retains only in-frame clones and omits some. The sample has some 45,000 clones, roughly 92% seen once. Sample treatment: oral pan-JAK inhibitor, 5-10 mg twice daily. The TCR sequence derives from a human donor with alopecia areata. The chain uses TRBV7-2 and TRBJ2-3; 8 bases are shared with TRBD1. The sample was CD8+ T cells sorted from blood, taken at week 24, from a patient treated with tofacitinib. CDR3: CAGGRGLADTQYF. DNA of the CDR3: TGTGCAGGGGGCAGGGGGCTTGCCGATACGCAGTATTTT.